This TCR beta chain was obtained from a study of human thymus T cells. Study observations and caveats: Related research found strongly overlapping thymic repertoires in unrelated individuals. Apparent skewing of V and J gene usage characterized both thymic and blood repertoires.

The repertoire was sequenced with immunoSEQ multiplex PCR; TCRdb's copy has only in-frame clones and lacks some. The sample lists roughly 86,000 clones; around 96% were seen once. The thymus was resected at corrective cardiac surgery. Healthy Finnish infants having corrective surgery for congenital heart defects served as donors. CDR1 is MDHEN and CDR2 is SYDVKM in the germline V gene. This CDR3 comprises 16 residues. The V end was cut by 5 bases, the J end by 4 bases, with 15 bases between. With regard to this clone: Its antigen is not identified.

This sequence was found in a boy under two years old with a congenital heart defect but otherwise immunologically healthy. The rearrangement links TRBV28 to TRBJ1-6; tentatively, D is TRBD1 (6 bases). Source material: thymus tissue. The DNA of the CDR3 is TGTGCCAGCAGTGCCTCAGGGGTCCCGTATAATTCACCCCTCCACTTT. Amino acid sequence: CASSASGVPYNSPLHF.